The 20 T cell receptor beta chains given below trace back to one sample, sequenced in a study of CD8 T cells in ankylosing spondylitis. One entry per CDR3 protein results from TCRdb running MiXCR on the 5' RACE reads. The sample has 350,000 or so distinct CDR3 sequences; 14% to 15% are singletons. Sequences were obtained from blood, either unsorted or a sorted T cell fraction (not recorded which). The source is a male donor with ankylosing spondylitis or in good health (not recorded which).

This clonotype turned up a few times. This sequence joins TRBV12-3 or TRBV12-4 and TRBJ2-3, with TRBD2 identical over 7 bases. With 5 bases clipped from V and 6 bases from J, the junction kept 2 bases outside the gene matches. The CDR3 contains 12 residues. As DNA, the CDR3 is TGTGCCAGCAGTACTAGCGCGGATACGCAGTATTTT. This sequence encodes CASSTSADTQYF.

CDR3 sequence reads: CSSKTETTEAFF. The DNA of the CDR3 is TGCAGCTCAAAGACCGAAACTACTGAAGCTTTCTTT. The chain uses TRBV29-1 and TRBJ1-1; no firm D call. CDR3 length equals 12 residues. V was pared by 8 bases and J by 5 bases, with 15 bases between. Germline CDR1 SQVTM, CDR2 ANQGSEA.

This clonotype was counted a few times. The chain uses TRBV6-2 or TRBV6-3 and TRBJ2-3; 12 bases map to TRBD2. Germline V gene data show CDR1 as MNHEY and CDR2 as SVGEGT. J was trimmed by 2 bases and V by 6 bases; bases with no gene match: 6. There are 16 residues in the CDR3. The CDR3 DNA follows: TGTGCCAGCAGCCACCGGACTAGCGGGAACACAGATACGCAGTATTTT. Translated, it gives CASSHRTSGNTDTQYF.

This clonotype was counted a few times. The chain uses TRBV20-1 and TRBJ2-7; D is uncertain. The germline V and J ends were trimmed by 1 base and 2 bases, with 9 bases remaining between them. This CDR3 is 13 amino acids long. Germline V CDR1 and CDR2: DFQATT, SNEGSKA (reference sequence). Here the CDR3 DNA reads TGCAGTGCTAGAGCTGAGAGAACCTACGAGCAGTACTTC. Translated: CSARAERTYEQYF.

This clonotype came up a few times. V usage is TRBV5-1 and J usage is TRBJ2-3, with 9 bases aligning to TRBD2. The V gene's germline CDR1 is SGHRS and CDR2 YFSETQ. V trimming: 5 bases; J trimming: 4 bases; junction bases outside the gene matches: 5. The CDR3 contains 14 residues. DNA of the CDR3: TGCGCCAGCAGTGCGGGGGGGAAGGCAGATACGCAGTATTTT. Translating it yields CASSAGGKADTQYF.

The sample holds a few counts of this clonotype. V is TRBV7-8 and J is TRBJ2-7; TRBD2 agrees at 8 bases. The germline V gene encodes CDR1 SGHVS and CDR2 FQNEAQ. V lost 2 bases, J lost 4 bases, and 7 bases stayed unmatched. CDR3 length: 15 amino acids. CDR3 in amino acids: CASSLSVTSVYEQYF. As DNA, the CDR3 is TGTGCCAGCAGCTTATCAGTGACTAGCGTGTACGAGCAGTACTTC. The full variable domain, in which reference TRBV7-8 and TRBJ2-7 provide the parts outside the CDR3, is GAGVSQSPRYKVAKRGQDVALRCDPISGHVSLFWYQQALGQGPEFLTYFQNEAQLDKSGLPSDRFFAERPEGSVSTLKIQRTQQEDSAVYLCASSLSVTSVYEQYFGPGTRLTVT.

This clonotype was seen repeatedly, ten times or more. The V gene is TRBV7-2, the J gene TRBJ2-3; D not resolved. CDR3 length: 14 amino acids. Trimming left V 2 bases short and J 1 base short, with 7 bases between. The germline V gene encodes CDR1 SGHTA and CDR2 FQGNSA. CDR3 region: CASSLSPGTDTQYF. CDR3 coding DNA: TGTGCCAGCAGCTTATCCCCCGGCACAGATACGCAGTATTTT.

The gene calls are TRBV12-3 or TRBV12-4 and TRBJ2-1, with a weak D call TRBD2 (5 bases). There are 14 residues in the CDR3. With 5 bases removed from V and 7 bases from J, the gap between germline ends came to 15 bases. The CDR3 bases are TGTGCCAGCAGTAGACGGGGAGAGATGAATGAGCAGTTCTTC. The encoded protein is CASSRRGEMNEQFF.

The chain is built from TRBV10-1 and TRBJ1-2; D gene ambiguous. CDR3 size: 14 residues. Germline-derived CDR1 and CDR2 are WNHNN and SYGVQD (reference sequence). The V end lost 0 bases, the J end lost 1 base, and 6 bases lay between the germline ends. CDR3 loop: CASSESGDNYGYTF. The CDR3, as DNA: TGCGCCAGCAGTGAGTCGGGTGATAACTATGGCTACACCTTC.

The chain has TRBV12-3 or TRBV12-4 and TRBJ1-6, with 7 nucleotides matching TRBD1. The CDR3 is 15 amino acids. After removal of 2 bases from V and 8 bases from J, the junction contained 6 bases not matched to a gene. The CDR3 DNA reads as TGTGCCAGCAGTTTATCCAGGGGGATAGATTCACCCCTCCACTTT. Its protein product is CASSLSRGIDSPLHF.

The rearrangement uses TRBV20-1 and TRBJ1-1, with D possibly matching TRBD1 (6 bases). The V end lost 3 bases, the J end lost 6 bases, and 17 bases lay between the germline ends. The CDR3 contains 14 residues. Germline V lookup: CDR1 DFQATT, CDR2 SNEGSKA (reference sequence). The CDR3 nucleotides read TGCAGTGCTAGTAGTCGGGGGGCGCGGGCTGAAGCTTTCTTT. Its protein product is CSASSRGARAEAFF.

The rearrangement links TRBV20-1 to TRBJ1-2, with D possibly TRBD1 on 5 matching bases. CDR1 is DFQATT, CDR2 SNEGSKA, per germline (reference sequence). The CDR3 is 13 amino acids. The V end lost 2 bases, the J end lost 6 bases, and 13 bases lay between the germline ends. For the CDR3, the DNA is TGCAGTGCTAGAAGGCCAGGGTCGGATGGCTACACCTTC. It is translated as CSARRPGSDGYTF.

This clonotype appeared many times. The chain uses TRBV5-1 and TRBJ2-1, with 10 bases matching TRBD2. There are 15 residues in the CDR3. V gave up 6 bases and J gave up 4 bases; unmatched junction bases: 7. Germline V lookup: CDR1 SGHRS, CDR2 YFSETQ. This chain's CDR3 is CASTATSGKYNEQFF. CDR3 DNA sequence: TGCGCCAGCACCGCAACTAGCGGGAAATACAATGAGCAGTTCTTC.

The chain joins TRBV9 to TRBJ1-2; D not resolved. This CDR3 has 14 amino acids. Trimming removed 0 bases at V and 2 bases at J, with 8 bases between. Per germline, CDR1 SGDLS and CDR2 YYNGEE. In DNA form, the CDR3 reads TGTGCCAGCAGCGTAGCAACATCGAACTATGGCTACACCTTC. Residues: CASSVATSNYGYTF.

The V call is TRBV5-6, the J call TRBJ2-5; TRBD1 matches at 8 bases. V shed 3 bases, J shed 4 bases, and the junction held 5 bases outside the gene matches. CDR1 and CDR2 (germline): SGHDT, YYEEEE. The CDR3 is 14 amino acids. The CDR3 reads CASSSLTGAETQYF. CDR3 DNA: TGTGCCAGCAGCTCGTTGACAGGGGCAGAGACCCAGTACTTC. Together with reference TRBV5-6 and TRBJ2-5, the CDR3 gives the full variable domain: DAGVTQSPTHLIKTRGQQVTLRCSPKSGHDTVSWYQQALGQGPQFIFQYYEEEERQRGNFPDRFSGHQFPNYSSELNVNALLLGDSALYLCASSSLTGAETQYFGPGTRLLVL.

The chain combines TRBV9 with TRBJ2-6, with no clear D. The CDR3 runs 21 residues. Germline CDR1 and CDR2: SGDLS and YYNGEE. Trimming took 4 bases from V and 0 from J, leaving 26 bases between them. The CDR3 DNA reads TGTGCCAGCAGCCCCCCTACCAAAGGTCTACTCACCAGCTCTGGGGCCAACGTCCTGACTTTC. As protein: CASSPPTKGLLTSSGANVLTF. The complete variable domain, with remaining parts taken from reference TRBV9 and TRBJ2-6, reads DSGVTQTPKHLITATGQRVTLRCSPRSGDLSVYWYQQSLDQGLQFLIQYYNGEERAKGNILERFSAQQFPDLHSELNLSSLELGDSALYFCASSPPTKGLLTSSGANVLTFGAGSRLTVL.

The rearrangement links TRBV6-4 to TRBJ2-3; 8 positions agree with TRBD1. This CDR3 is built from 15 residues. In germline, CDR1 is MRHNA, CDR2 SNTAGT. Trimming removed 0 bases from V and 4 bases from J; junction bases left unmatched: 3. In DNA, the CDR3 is TGTGCCAGCAGTGACTCGACAGGGGCCCCAGATACGCAGTATTTT. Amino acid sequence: CASSDSTGAPDTQYF.

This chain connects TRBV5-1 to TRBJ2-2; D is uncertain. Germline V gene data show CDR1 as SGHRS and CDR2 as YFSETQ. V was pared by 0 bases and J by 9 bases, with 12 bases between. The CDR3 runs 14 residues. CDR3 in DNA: TGCGCCAGCAGCTTGGCTCCCGGCGGCAGGGAGCTGTTTTTT. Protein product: CASSLAPGGRELFF.

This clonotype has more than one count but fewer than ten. CDR3 in amino acids: CASSRRGTGPFPSYNEQFF. CDR3 in DNA: TGTGCCAGCAGCAGACGTGGGACAGGGCCTTTTCCCTCCTACAATGAGCAGTTCTTC. This chain links TRBV13 with TRBJ2-1; 9 positions match TRBD1. The V and J ends lost 5 bases and 0 bases, in that order; junction bases with no gene match: 14. Germline values: CDR1 PRHDT, CDR2 FYEKMQ (reference sequence). This CDR3 is built from 19 residues.

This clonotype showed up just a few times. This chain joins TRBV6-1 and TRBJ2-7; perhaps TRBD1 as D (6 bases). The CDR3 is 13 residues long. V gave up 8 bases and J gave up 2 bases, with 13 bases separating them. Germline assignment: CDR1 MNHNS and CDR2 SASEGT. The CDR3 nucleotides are TGTGCCAGCCGGAAACAGGGCCCCTACGAGCAGTACTTC. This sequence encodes CASRKQGPYEQYF.